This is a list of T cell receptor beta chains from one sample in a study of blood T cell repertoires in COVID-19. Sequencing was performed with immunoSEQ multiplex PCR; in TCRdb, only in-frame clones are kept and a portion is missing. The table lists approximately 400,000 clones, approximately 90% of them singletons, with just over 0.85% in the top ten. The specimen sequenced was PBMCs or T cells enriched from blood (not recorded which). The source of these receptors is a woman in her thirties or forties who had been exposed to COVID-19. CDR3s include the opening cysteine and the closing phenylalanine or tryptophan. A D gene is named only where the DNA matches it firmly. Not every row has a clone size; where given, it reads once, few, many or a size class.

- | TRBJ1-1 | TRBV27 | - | TGTGCCAGCAGTGCTTTCATGGGAGGGTTCAGGACTGAAGCTTTCTTT | CASSAFMGGFRTEAFF
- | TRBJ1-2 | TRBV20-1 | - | TGCAGTGCTAGGGGGGACACCGGAACCTTC | CSARGDTGTF
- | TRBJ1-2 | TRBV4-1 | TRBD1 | TGCGCCAGCAGCCAGTACCGGGACAGGGGGCTTAGGGACTATGGCTACACCTTC | CASSQYRDRGLRDYGYTF
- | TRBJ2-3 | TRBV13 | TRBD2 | TGTGCCAGCAGCCATCCTAGCGGGGGGGCCCAAGATACGCAGTATTTT | CASSHPSGGAQDTQYF
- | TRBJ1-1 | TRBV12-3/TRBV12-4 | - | TGTGCCAGCAGATCAGGGCGCACTGAAGCTTTCTTT | CASRSGRTEAFF
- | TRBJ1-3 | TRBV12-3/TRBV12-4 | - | TGTGCCAGCAGTCAGAAGGGGAACACCATATATTTT | CASSQKGNTIYF
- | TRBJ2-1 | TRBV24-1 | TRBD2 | TGTGCCACCAGTCCCCGCGGGAGGCCGGGGAATGAGCAGTTCTTC | CATSPRGRPGNEQFF
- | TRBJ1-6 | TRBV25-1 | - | TGTGCCAGCAGTCGCCTCGACGGAGATAATTCACCCCTCCACTTT | CASSRLDGDNSPLHF
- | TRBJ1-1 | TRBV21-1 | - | TGTGCCAGCCTACTTAAAGATTCGAACACTGAAGCTTTCTTT | CASLLKDSNTEAFF
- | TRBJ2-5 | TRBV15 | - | TGTGCCACCAGCTCCCAGAATCAAGAGACCCAGTACTTC | CATSSQNQETQYF
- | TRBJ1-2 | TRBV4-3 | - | TGCGCCAGCAGCCAAGATCGGGGGGAGGGAAGCTACACCTTC | CASSQDRGEGSYTF
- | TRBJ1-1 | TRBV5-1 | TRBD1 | TGCGCCAGCAGCTTTCGGACAGGGGGGGATGAAGCTTTCTTT | CASSFRTGGDEAFF
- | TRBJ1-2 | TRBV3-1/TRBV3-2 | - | TGTGCCAGCATGCAGTCCTCTAACTATGGCTACACCTTC | CASMQSSNYGYTF
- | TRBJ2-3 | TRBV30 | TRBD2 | TGTGCCTGGAGTGTGACTAGCGGGAGGGCAGATACGCAGTATTTT | CAWSVTSGRADTQYF
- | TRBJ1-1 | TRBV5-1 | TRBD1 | TGCGCCAGCAGCCCGCGACAGGGCTCGAACACTGAAGCTTTCTTT | CASSPRQGSNTEAFF
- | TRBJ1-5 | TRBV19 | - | TGTGCCAGTAGTCGAGGACAGCCCCAGCATTTT | CASSRGQPQHF
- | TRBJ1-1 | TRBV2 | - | TGTGCCAGCAGTGTGGCCTCCAACCAGAACACTGAAGCTTTCTTT | CASSVASNQNTEAFF
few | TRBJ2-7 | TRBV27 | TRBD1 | TGTGCCAGCAGTTCCGAGACAGGGATGGTTCTACGCGAGCAGTACTTC | CASSSETGMVLREQYF
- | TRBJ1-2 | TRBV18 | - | TGTGCCAGCTCTCCGAAGGAGGGATATGGCTACACCTTC | CASSPKEGYGYTF
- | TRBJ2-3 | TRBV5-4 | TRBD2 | TGTGCCAGCAGCTTGGAAGCGGGGAGGACAGATACGCAGTATTTT | CASSLEAGRTDTQYF
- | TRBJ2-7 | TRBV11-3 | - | TGTGCCAGCAGCTTCCGAGGTTCGCAACTCTACGAGCAGTACTTC | CASSFRGSQLYEQYF
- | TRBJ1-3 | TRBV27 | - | TGTGCCAGCAGTTTCTCTGCTATCTCTGGAAACACCATATATTTT | CASSFSAISGNTIYF
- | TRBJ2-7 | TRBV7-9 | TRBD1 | TGTGCCAGCGGCTCAGGGGGCGGACGGCACGAGCAGTACTTC | CASGSGGGRHEQYF
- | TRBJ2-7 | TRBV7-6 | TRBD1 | TGTGCCAGCAGCTTACGACAGGGCGGTACCTACGAGCAGTACTTC | CASSLRQGGTYEQYF
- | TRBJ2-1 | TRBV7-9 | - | TGTGCCAGCAGCTTGAAAGGGAAGCGGACGAGCTCCTACAATGAGCAGTTCTTC | CASSLKGKRTSSYNEQFF
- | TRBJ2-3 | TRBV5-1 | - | TGCGCCAGCAGCCTCACAGATACGCAGTATTTT | CASSLTDTQYF
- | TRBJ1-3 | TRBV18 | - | TGTGCCAGCTCACCGCGGTTATCCTCTGGAAACACCATATATTTT | CASSPRLSSGNTIYF
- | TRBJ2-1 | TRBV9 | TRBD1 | TGTGCCAGCAGCGTTAGGGACAGTGGATTCAATGAGCAGTTCTTC | CASSVRDSGFNEQFF
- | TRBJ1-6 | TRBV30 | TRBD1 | TGTGCCTGGAGAGGGACAGGGAGGAATTCACCCCTCCACTTT | CAWRGTGRNSPLHF
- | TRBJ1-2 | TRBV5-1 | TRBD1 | TGCGCCAGCAGCTCGACAGGGGATTATGGCTACACCTTC | CASSSTGDYGYTF
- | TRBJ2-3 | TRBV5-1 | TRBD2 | TGCGCCAGCAGCTTGGGGGTTTCGGGAGGGGTCACAGATACGCAGTATTTT | CASSLGVSGGVTDTQYF
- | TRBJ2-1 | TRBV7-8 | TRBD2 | TGTGCCAGCACCGGACCGGGACTAGGCCCTACTAATGAGCAGTTCTTC | CASTGPGLGPTNEQFF
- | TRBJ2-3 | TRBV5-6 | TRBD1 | TGTGCCAGCAGCTTGGACAGGGGGCGAAGAACAGATACGCAGTATTTT | CASSLDRGRRTDTQYF
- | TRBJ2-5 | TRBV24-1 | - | TGTGCCACCAGTGATCCCGGCCGAGGGACCCAGTACTTC | CATSDPGRGTQYF
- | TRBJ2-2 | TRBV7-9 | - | TGTGCCAGCAGCTCTCCCGGATCGAGGGACACCGGGGAGCTGTTTTTT | CASSSPGSRDTGELFF
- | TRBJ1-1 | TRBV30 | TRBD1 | TGTGCCTGGAGTGCTCCGGACAGGGGACCCCGAACCACTGAAGCTTTCTTT | CAWSAPDRGPRTTEAFF
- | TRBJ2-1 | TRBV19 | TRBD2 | TGTGCCAGTAGTAAGATAGCGGGGACTAACCGGGATGAGCAGTTCTTC | CASSKIAGTNRDEQFF
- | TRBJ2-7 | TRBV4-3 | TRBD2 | TGCGCCAGCAGCCCGGGGGCACTAGCGGGAGGGCCGGTCCCCTACGAGCAGTACTTC | CASSPGALAGGPVPYEQYF
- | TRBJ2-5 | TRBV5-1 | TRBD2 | TGCGCCAGCAGCTTGGCAGGACTAGCGACCGAGACCCAGTACTTC | CASSLAGLATETQYF
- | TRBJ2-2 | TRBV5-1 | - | TGCGCCAGCAGCTTGTTTGGGCCGGGGACCGGGGAGCTGTTTTTT | CASSLFGPGTGELFF
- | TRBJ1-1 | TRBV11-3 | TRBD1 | TGTGCCAGCAGGAAACAGGGGGTAAGCACTGAAGCTTTCTTT | CASRKQGVSTEAFF
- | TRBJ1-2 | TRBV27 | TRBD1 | TGTGCCAGCAGTAAAACAGGGGACCCCTTCAAGTATTACTATGGCTACACCTTC | CASSKTGDPFKYYYGYTF
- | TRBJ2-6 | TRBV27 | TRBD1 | TGTGCCAGCAGACAAACAGGGGTTTCCTCTGGGGCCAACGTCCTGACTTTC | CASRQTGVSSGANVLTF
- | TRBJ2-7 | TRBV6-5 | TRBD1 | TGTGCCAGCAGATCCCCGGGACAGGGTTTTTACGAGCAGTACTTC | CASRSPGQGFYEQYF
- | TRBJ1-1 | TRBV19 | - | TGTGCCAGTAGTATGCATAAACAGGCGAACACTGAAGCTTTCTTT | CASSMHKQANTEAFF
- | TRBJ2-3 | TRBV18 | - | TGTGCCAGCTCACCACTAGCGACCCGCACAGATACGCAGTATTTT | CASSPLATRTDTQYF
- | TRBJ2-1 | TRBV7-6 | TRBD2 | TGTGCCAGCAGCTTATCCATAGCGGGAAGCTCCTACAATGAGCAGTTCTTC | CASSLSIAGSSYNEQFF
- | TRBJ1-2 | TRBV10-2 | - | TGCGCCAGCAGTGACACCGCCGGGGGGGCTGGCTACACCTTC | CASSDTAGGAGYTF
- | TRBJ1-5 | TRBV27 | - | TGTGCCAGCAGTTTAAGCCTCGATCAGCCCCAGCATTTT | CASSLSLDQPQHF
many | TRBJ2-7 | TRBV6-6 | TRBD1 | TGTGCCAGCAGTTGGGGACAGGGCTACGAGCAGTACTTC | CASSWGQGYEQYF
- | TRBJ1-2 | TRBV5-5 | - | TGTGCCAGCAGCTTGGCTTCATCGGTGTTACCCTATGGCTACACCTTC | CASSLASSVLPYGYTF
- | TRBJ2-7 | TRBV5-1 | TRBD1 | TGCGCCAGCAGCTTGACAGGGGACTACGAGCAGTACTTC | CASSLTGDYEQYF
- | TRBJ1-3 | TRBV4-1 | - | TGCGCCAGCAGCCAACCCCTTAAGACACCAAGGAACACCATATATTTT | CASSQPLKTPRNTIYF
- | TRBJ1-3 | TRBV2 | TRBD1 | TGTGCCAGCAGTGATTGGACAGGGACTGGAAACACCATATATTTT | CASSDWTGTGNTIYF